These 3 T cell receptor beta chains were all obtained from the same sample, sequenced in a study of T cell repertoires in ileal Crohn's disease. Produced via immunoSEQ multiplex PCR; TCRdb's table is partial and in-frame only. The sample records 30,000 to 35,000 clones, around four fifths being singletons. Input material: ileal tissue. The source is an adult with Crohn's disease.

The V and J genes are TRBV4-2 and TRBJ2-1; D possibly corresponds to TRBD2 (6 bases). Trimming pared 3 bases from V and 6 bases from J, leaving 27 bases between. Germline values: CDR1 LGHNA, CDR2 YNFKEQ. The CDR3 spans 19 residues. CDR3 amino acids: CASSQGGRVGYPWGNEQFF. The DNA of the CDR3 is TGTGCCAGCAGCCAGGGGGGAAGAGTAGGGTACCCTTGGGGCAATGAGCAGTTCTTC.

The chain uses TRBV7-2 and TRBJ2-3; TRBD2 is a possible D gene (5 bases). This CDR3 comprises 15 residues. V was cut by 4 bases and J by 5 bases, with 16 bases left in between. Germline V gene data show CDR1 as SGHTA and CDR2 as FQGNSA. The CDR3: CASSSRTVRGDTQYF. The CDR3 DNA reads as TGTGCCAGCAGCTCCAGGACTGTAAGAGGAGATACGCAGTATTTT. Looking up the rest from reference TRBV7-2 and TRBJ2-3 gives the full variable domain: GAGVSQSPSNKVTEKGKDVELRCDPISGHTALYWYRQSLGQGLEFLIYFQGNSAPDKSGLPSDRFSAERTGGSVSTLTIQRTQQEDSAVYLCASSSRTVRGDTQYFGPGTRLTVL.

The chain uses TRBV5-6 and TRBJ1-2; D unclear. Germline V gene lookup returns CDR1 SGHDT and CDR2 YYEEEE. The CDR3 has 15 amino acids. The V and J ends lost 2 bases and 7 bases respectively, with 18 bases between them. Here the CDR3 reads CASSFDGRRLAGYTF. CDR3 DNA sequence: TGTGCCAGCAGCTTCGATGGGCGCCGTTTGGCTGGCTACACCTTC.